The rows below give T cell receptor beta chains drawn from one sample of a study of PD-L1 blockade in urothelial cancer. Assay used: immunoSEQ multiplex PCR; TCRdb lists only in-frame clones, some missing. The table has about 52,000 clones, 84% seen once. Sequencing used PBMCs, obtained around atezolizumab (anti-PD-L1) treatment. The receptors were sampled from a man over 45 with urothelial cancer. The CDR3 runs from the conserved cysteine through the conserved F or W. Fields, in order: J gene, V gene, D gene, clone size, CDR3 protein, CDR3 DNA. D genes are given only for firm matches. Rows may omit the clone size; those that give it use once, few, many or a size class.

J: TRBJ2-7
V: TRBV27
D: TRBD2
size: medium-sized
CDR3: CASSWAGDEQYF
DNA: TGTGCCAGCAGTTGGGCGGGAGACGAGCAGTACTTC

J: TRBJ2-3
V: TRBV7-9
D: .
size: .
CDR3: CASKSRGAGTDTQYF
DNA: TGTGCCAGCAAATCCAGGGGGGCCGGCACAGATACGCAGTATTTT

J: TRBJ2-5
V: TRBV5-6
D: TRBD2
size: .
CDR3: CASSGLAGGYQETQYF
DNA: TGTGCCAGCTCGGGACTAGCGGGGGGGTACCAAGAGACCCAGTACTTC

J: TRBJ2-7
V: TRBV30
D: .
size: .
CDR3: CAWSVWTSYEQYF
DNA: TGTGCCTGGAGTGTGTGGACATCCTACGAGCAGTACTTC

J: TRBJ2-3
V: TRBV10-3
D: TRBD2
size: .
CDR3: CAISYSGGAGTDTQYF
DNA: TGTGCCATCAGTTATAGCGGGGGGGCCGGGACAGATACGCAGTATTTT

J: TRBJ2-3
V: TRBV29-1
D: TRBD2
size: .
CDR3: CSVGGGSRQYF
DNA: TGCAGCGTTGGGGGGGGGTCTAGGCAGTATTTT

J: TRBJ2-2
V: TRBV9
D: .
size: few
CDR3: CASSIGGNTGELFF
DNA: TGTGCCAGCTCCATCGGGGGGAACACCGGGGAGCTGTTTTTT

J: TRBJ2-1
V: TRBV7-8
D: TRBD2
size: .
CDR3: CASSQNSGRAGEQFF
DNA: TGTGCCAGCAGCCAAAATAGCGGGAGGGCCGGTGAGCAGTTCTTC

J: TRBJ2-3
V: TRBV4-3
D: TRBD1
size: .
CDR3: CASSQQTGGSSTDTQYF
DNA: TGCGCCAGCAGCCAACAGACAGGGGGTTCTAGCACAGATACGCAGTATTTT

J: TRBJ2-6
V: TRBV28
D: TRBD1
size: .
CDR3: CASSHQQRTGLSNVLTF
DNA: TGTGCCAGCAGTCATCAGCAGAGGACAGGGCTTTCCAACGTCCTGACTTTC

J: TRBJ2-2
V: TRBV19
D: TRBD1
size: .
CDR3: CASSKTGAGELFF
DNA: TGTGCCAGTAGTAAGACAGGGGCCGGGGAGCTGTTTTTT

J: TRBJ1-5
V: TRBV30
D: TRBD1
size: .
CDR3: CAWRGQGSNQPQHF
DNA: TGTGCCTGGAGGGGACAGGGGAGCAATCAGCCCCAGCATTTT